One sample yielded the 2 T cell receptor beta chains listed below, sequenced in a study of T cells after yellow fever vaccination. Via MiXCR, TCRdb re-called the 5' RACE reads, giving one row per CDR3 protein. The sample shows roughly 300,000 distinct CDR3 sequences, roughly 8.4% of them seen only once. The sample was PBMCs, taken roughly 45 days after the first yellow fever vaccination. These receptors all come from a man aged 18 to 35 who received the YFV17D yellow fever vaccine.

The table lists this clonotype with a few counts. The chain has TRBV3-1 and TRBJ2-5; D is ambiguous. The CDR3 spans 18 residues. Germline CDR1 LGHDT, CDR2 YNNKEL (reference sequence). The V end was cut by 4 bases, the J end by 2 bases, with 23 bases between. The CDR3: CASSRPVAINRRQETQYF. The CDR3 nucleotides read TGTGCCAGCAGCCGCCCCGTGGCGATTAATCGTAGACAAGAGACCCAGTACTTC.

The CDR3 nucleotides are TGCGCCAGCAGCCAATGGGCAGGGTTCCAAGAGACCCAGTACTTC. Translating gives CASSQWAGFQETQYF. V and J are TRBV4-1 and TRBJ2-5, with a possible D match to TRBD1 (5 bases). Germline values: CDR1 MGHRA, CDR2 YSYEKL. The CDR3 consists of 15 residues. V gave up 2 bases and J gave up 1 base, with 11 bases separating them.